The sequence of this T cell receptor beta chain was determined in a study of molecular identifiers for immune sequencing clone quantification. General study results and limits: Effector cells had over 99% of their molecules in clones above 20 RNA copies, while naive cells had under 1%.

CDR1 MNHEY and CDR2 SVGEGT come from the germline V gene. With 0 bases removed from V and 6 bases from J, the gap between germline ends came to 13 bases. The length of the CDR3 is 15 residues. TCRdb processed the PCR reads anew with MiXCR; each CDR3 protein has one entry. This sample has over 600,000 distinct CDR3 sequences; just under 20% occur once, and the top ten carry roughly 0.9%. This clonotype was counted ten times or more. Its antigen is not known. The sample was naive CD8+ T cells from blood, with Jurkat cell RNA spiked in. Subset here: FACS-sorted CD8+CD4-CCR7+CD45RA+ naive T cells. This TCR derives from a human donor in good health. Some libraries in this study had Jurkat cell RNA spiked in. The chain combines TRBV6-2 or TRBV6-3 with TRBJ2-3, with D tentatively TRBD1 (6 bases). The CDR3, as DNA: TGTGCCAGCAGTTACTCCGGGAACAGGGCCGATACGCAGTATTTT. It yields the protein CASSYSGNRADTQYF.